This TCR beta chain appears in the sequencing data of a study of blood T cell repertoires in COVID-19. On this clone: A far larger clone is just one base off, so this is likely a read error.

The CDR3 length is 15 residues. V shed 0 bases, J shed 2 bases, and the junction held 3 bases outside the gene matches. Per the germline V gene, CDR1 is SGHNT and CDR2 is YYREEE (reference sequence). Profiled with immunoSEQ multiplex PCR; TCRdb holds only in-frame clones, not every one. The sample lists 65,000 to 85,000 clones, 70% to 90% occurring once. The genes are TRBV5-4 and TRBJ2-3; 7 nucleotides match TRBD1. The TCR originated in a woman aged 55-70 years with acute or convalescent COVID-19. The specimen was peripheral blood. The CDR3 sequence: CASSLDRGFTDTQYF. CDR3 nucleotide sequence: TGTGCCAGCAGCTTGGACAGGGGCTTCACAGATACGCAGTATTTT. The complete variable domain, with remaining parts taken from reference TRBV5-4 and TRBJ2-3, reads ETGVTQSPTHLIKTRGQQVTLRCSSQSGHNTVSWYQQALGQGPQFIFQYYREEENGRGNFPPRFSGLQFPNYSSELNVNALELDDSALYLCASSLDRGFTDTQYFGPGTRLTVL.